The rows below give T cell receptor beta chains drawn from one sample of a study of blood T cell repertoires in COVID-19. Profiling relied on immunoSEQ multiplex PCR, and the TCRdb table lists in-frame clones only, not all of them. The table records about 240,000 clones, approximately 86% of them present only once. The sequenced sample consisted of peripheral blood. The source of these receptors is a woman aged 70-85 years with active or convalescent COVID-19. Both conserved end residues are part of each CDR3. Each record gives: D gene, J gene, V gene, clone size, CDR3 DNA, CDR3 protein. The D gene is left open where the match is weak. Size is stated for part of the rows, as once, few or many counts, or as a class when the clone is expanded.

TRBD1 TRBJ2-2 TRBV7-9 . TGTGCCAGCAGCCCGAAACAGGGGGGCACCGGGGAGCTGTTTTTT CASSPKQGGTGELFF
. TRBJ1-2 TRBV27 . TGTGCCAGCAGCGACTCCTATGGCTACACCTTC CASSDSYGYTF
. TRBJ1-1 TRBV27 . TGTGCCAGCAGTTACCGCCCGGGGACTGAAGCTTTCTTT CASSYRPGTEAFF
TRBD1 TRBJ2-1 TRBV28 . TGTGCCAGCTTGGGGAACCGGGACAGGATTGATGAGCAGTTCTTC CASLGNRDRIDEQFF
. TRBJ1-2 TRBV7-9 once TGTGCCAGCAGCTTGTCTGGGAGCTATGGCTACACCTTC CASSLSGSYGYTF
. TRBJ1-6 TRBV14 . TGTGCCAGCAGCCAAGATGGGGGCAAGAATTCACCCCTCCACTTT CASSQDGGKNSPLHF
. TRBJ1-1 TRBV3-1/TRBV3-2 . TGTGCCAGCAGAGTAGGAGGCTTGAACACTGAAGCTTTCTTT CASRVGGLNTEAFF
TRBD1 TRBJ1-1 TRBV6-5 . TGTGCCAGCAGTCCGCTACAGACAGGGCCCACTGAAGCTTTCTTT CASSPLQTGPTEAFF
. TRBJ1-1 TRBV25-1 few TGTGCCAGCAGAGGGGTGGACACTGAAGCTTTCTTT CASRGVDTEAFF
. TRBJ2-1 TRBV2 . TGTGCCAGCAGTCCTGGGGTAGCCCGGGGGTATGAGCAGTTCTTC CASSPGVARGYEQFF
. TRBJ2-6 TRBV11-2 once TGTGCCAGCAGCGACAGCCCCTCTGGGGCCAACGTCCTGACTTTC CASSDSPSGANVLTF
TRBD2 TRBJ2-1 TRBV24-1 . TGTGCCACCAGTGATTCGGGGGGGCCCAATGAGCAGTTCTTC CATSDSGGPNEQFF
TRBD1 TRBJ1-4 TRBV6-5 . TGTGCCAGCACCGTGGGGACAGCAAATGAAAAACTGTTTTTT CASTVGTANEKLFF
. TRBJ1-2 TRBV19 . TGTGCCAGTAGTCCCCCGGGACTCACGGCCTATGGCTACACCTTC CASSPPGLTAYGYTF
. TRBJ2-6 TRBV10-3 . TGTGCCATCAGTGTAGTTCGCGGGGGCCCCTCTGGGGCCAACGTCCTGACTTTC CAISVVRGGPSGANVLTF
TRBD2 TRBJ2-3 TRBV7-2 . TGTGCCAGCAGCCCGATGCGGGGGAGCACAGATACGCAGTATTTT CASSPMRGSTDTQYF
. TRBJ2-1 TRBV20-1 few TGCAGTGCTATCCTTTTCGATGAGCAGTTCTTC CSAILFDEQFF
. TRBJ1-1 TRBV13 . TGTGCCAGCAGCTTACGCGGCACTGAAGCTTTCTTT CASSLRGTEAFF
. TRBJ2-7 TRBV5-5 . TGTGCCAGCAGCTTGATAGACTGGTCCTACGAGCAGTACTTC CASSLIDWSYEQYF
. TRBJ1-2 TRBV24-1 . TGTGCCACCAGTGATAACAGGGAAGGTGGCTACACCTTC CATSDNREGGYTF
. TRBJ1-2 TRBV27 few TGTGCCAGCAGCCGAGCGACAGGATACTATGGCTACACCTTC CASSRATGYYGYTF
. TRBJ1-1 TRBV18 . TGTGCCAGCTCACCACTATTGGCCCCGAACACTGAAGCTTTCTTT CASSPLLAPNTEAFF
. TRBJ1-6 TRBV5-1 . TGCGCCAGCAGCCTGGTTGTGAGCTCCTATAATTCACCCCTCCACTTT CASSLVVSSYNSPLHF
. TRBJ1-5 TRBV19 . TGTGCCAGTAGGCAGGGTGGGCAATTGGGATATCAGCCCCAGCATTTT CASRQGGQLGYQPQHF
. TRBJ1-4 TRBV28 . TGTGCCAGCAGTTTGTCCGATAGAGGGCTGTTTTTT CASSLSDRGLFF
TRBD1 TRBJ2-3 TRBV18 . TGTGCCAGCTCAACCCGACAGGGAAGAACAGATACGCAGTATTTT CASSTRQGRTDTQYF
TRBD1 TRBJ2-3 TRBV9 . TGTGCCAGCAGCCCAGGGGGATGGGGCACAGATACGCAGTATTTT CASSPGGWGTDTQYF
. TRBJ1-1 TRBV11-2 . TGTGCCAGCAGCTTCTCACGGTCTGAAGCTTTCTTT CASSFSRSEAFF
. TRBJ2-2 TRBV2 . TGTGCCAGCACAGCGCCCTACCTCACCGGGGAGCTGTTTTTT CASTAPYLTGELFF
TRBD1 TRBJ1-1 TRBV19 . TGTGCCAGTAGCCGCAGGGGGCTGAACACTGAAGCTTTCTTT CASSRRGLNTEAFF
. TRBJ2-7 TRBV7-2 . TGTGCCAGCAGCTTAGATAAGGGGCGGTACGAGCAGTACTTC CASSLDKGRYEQYF
TRBD1 TRBJ2-3 TRBV11-3 . TGTGCCAGCAGCTCTAGACGACAGGGGCTGCGGAACATAGAATCAGATACGCAGTATTTT CASSSRRQGLRNIESDTQYF
TRBD1 TRBJ2-1 TRBV7-2 . TGTGCCAGCAGCACCGGGACAGAAAACAATGAGCAGTTCTTC CASSTGTENNEQFF
. TRBJ1-6 TRBV5-4 . TGTGCCAGCAGCTTGGCCGGGACTTGGGGGGGGAATTCACCCCTCCACTTT CASSLAGTWGGNSPLHF
TRBD1 TRBJ1-5 TRBV6-2/TRBV6-3 . TGTGCCAGCAGTTCGACAGGGGGAGGTCAGCCCCAGCATTTT CASSSTGGGQPQHF
TRBD1 TRBJ2-7 TRBV6-6 once TGTGCCAGCAGTTACCCGGGACAGGGGACGAACGAGCAGTACTTC CASSYPGQGTNEQYF
. TRBJ2-5 TRBV13 . TGTGCCAGCAGCGACAGGAATGTGGAGACCCAGTACTTC CASSDRNVETQYF
. TRBJ2-7 TRBV10-1 . TGCGCCAGCAGTTCCTATGAGGCACCCCCCTACGAGCAGTACTTC CASSSYEAPPYEQYF
. TRBJ1-2 TRBV6-2/TRBV6-3 . TGTGCCAGCAGTTACCGGGTTTATAAAGGCCGGGGCTACACCTTC CASSYRVYKGRGYTF
. TRBJ2-7 TRBV20-1 . TGCAGTGTTCCCTCCGGCGAGCAGTACTTC CSVPSGEQYF
TRBD2 TRBJ2-5 TRBV3-1/TRBV3-2 . TGTGCCAGCAGCCAATATCTGGGGGGACTAGCGGAGACCCAGTACTTC CASSQYLGGLAETQYF
. TRBJ1-5 TRBV6-5 few TGTGCCACGCGTCCCGGGTATAGCAATCAGCCCCAGCATTTT CATRPGYSNQPQHF
TRBD2 TRBJ2-4 TRBV4-2 . TGTGCCAGCAGCCAAGACCTCAACAGCGGGGGTTTAGCCAAAAACATTCAGTACTTC CASSQDLNSGGLAKNIQYF
TRBD1 TRBJ2-3 TRBV24-1 . TGTGCCACCAGTGACTTAACAGGGGGTAGCACAGATACGCAGTATTTT CATSDLTGGSTDTQYF
. TRBJ1-1 TRBV6-6 . TGTGCCAGCAGACCAGACGACAGGAACACTGAAGCTTTCTTT CASRPDDRNTEAFF
. TRBJ2-2 TRBV7-2 . TGTGCCAGCAGCTTAGCGAGGGCAAAAAGGGAGCTGTTTTTT CASSLARAKRELFF